Below, 15 T cell receptor beta chains from the same sample are listed, as sequenced in a study of shared clonotypes between healthy human individuals. This table comes from immunoSEQ multiplex PCR, and its TCRdb copy is limited to in-frame clones, with some not included. The data hold 170,000 or so clones, with approximately 62% observed a single time. The material sequenced was memory CD4+ T cells sorted from blood. Stated subset: CD45RA-negative fraction. These receptors were collected from a man aged 25-40 years in good health.

The gene calls are TRBV5-1 and TRBJ2-3, with a possible D match to TRBD1 (6 bases). Trimming took 4 bases from V and 1 from J, leaving 10 bases between them. The CDR3 runs 14 residues. Germline loops: CDR1 SGHRS, CDR2 YFSETQ. Here the CDR3 reads CASSQDSGTDTQYF. CDR3 bases: TGCGCCAGCAGCCAGGACAGCGGCACAGATACGCAGTATTTT.

The genes are TRBV6-5 and TRBJ1-2; no reliable D call. The CDR3 length is 12 residues. Germline CDR1 and CDR2: MNHEY and SVGAGI. Between the trimmed V and J ends, which lost 7 bases and 6 bases, there was a span of 12 bases. For the CDR3, the DNA is TGTGCCAGCAAGTTGGGGAATGATGGCTACACCTTC. Amino acid sequence: CASKLGNDGYTF.

This sequence joins TRBV25-1 and TRBJ2-5; no reliable D call. The V end lost 4 bases, the J end lost 4 bases, and 4 bases lay between the germline ends. This CDR3 spans 11 amino acids. CDR1 is MGHDK and CDR2 is SYGVNS in the germline V gene. In DNA form, the CDR3 reads TGTGCCAGCAGTGCTGCAGAGACCCAGTACTTC. The encoded protein is CASSAAETQYF.

Of note for this clone: The sample carries other DNA sequences with the same CDR3. The chain links TRBV5-1 to TRBJ2-7; 10 bases line up with TRBD1. This CDR3 is built from 14 residues. The V segment lost 4 bases and the J segment 3 bases; nucleotides outside the gene matches: 4. CDR1 SGHRS and CDR2 YFSETQ come from the germline V gene. The CDR3, as DNA: TGCGCCAGCAGCCCGGGGACAGGGGACTACGAGCAGTACTTC. Translating gives CASSPGTGDYEQYF.

This clone was found a few times. This chain uses TRBV5-1 with TRBJ2-7, with 8 nucleotides matching TRBD1. The J segment lost 6 bases and the V segment lost 5 bases, leaving 4 bases of the junction unmatched. CDR3 size: 12 residues. CDR1 is SGHRS and CDR2 is YFSETQ in the germline V gene. The CDR3 DNA sequence: TGCGCCAGCAGGAGCACAGGGGGCGAGCAGTACTTC. Its protein is CASRSTGGEQYF.

The chain employs TRBV18 and TRBJ2-1, with D tentatively TRBD1 (6 bases). V was pared by 3 bases and J by 6 bases, with 12 bases between. Germline V lookup: CDR1 KGHSH, CDR2 LQKENI. The CDR3 spans 14 residues. As DNA, the CDR3 is TGTGCCAGCTCACCCCGGGACATAAGCAATGAGCAGTTCTTC. Translated, it gives CASSPRDISNEQFF.

The V call is TRBV4-1, the J call TRBJ2-7; TRBD1 matches 7 bases. CDR1 is MGHRA and CDR2 is YSYEKL in the germline V gene. With V trimmed by 1 base and J by 4 bases, 10 bases remained unmatched. The CDR3 is made up of 16 amino acids. For the CDR3, the DNA is TGCGCCAGCAGCCAAGCCGCATCCGGGACAGATTACGAGCAGTACTTC. It is translated as CASSQAASGTDYEQYF.

V is TRBV9 and J is TRBJ2-7; D uncertain. Germline CDR1 and CDR2: SGDLS and YYNGEE. The length of the CDR3 is 13 residues. Between the trimmed V and J ends, which lost 2 bases and 6 bases, there was a span of 12 bases. In nucleotides, the CDR3 is TGTGCCAGCAGCGTGGGAATAGCAGGCGAGCAGTACTTC. It encodes CASSVGIAGEQYF.

This rearrangement joins TRBV4-2 to TRBJ2-7, with 14 bases fitting TRBD2. Germline CDR1 reads LGHNA; CDR2 reads YNFKEQ. The V and J ends lost 4 bases and 5 bases, in that order; junction bases with no gene match: 7. The CDR3 has 16 residues. In DNA form, the CDR3 reads TGTGCCAGCAGCCCTCCGGGACTAGCGGGAGTGCACGAGCAGTACTTC. This sequence encodes CASSPPGLAGVHEQYF.

The V gene is TRBV11-2, the J gene TRBJ1-5, with a tentative D call TRBD1 (5 bases). Trimming stripped 5 bases from V and 2 bases from J, with 13 bases between. Per the germline V gene, CDR1 is SGHAT and CDR2 is FQNNGV. This CDR3 is 15 amino acids long. CDR3 bases: TGTGCCAGCAGCGCCCTGTCGGGGGGCAATCAGCCCCAGCATTTT. This codes for CASSALSGGNQPQHF.

At least ten counts were recorded for this clone. The chain couples TRBV6-4 to TRBJ2-1; tentatively, D is TRBD2 (6 bases). V was clipped by 5 bases and J by 2 bases, with 10 bases between them. This CDR3 contains 14 residues. Germline CDR1 reads MRHNA; CDR2 reads SNTAGT. The CDR3 DNA is TGTGCCAGCAGTCCCGGCGGGACCTACAATGAGCAGTTCTTC. Residues: CASSPGGTYNEQFF.

The chain carries TRBV5-1 and TRBJ2-5; 13 positions match TRBD2. Germline CDR1 and CDR2: SGHRS and YFSETQ. V dropped 0 bases and J dropped 5; count of bases not matched to a gene: 4. The CDR3 is 16 residues long. DNA of the CDR3: TGCGCCAGCAGCTTGGTACTAGCGGGAGGGGATGAGACCCAGTACTTC. Its protein product is CASSLVLAGGDETQYF.

This clone has only a few counts. This rearrangement joins TRBV14 to TRBJ2-5; TRBD2 might be the D (5 bases). Between the trimmed V and J ends, which lost 8 bases and 7 bases, there was a span of 17 bases. Germline V gives CDR1 SGHDN, CDR2 FVKESK. The CDR3 runs 13 residues. In nucleotides, the CDR3 is TGTGCCAGCTCCCAAACCGGTGCGGGGACCCAGTACTTC. Protein product: CASSQTGAGTQYF.

The V and J genes are TRBV30 and TRBJ1-1; 7 bases are shared with TRBD1. Germline V gene data show CDR1 as GTSNPN and CDR2 as SVGIG (reference sequence). The ends lost 3 bases at V and 2 bases at J; junction bases unmatched: 6. The CDR3 contains 14 residues. The CDR3 DNA follows: TGTGCCTGGAGCCCGGGACAGACAAACACTGAAGCTTTCTTT. Its protein is CAWSPGQTNTEAFF.

The chain has TRBV6-1 and TRBJ1-5; D uncertain. This CDR3 has 14 residues. Deletions cut 2 bases from V and 7 bases from J, with 12 bases between. Per the germline V gene, CDR1 is MNHNS and CDR2 is SASEGT. The CDR3 loop is CASSEFRAGQPQHF. CDR3 nucleotide sequence: TGTGCCAGCAGTGAATTTAGGGCAGGACAGCCCCAGCATTTT.